This T cell receptor (beta chain) was sequenced for a study of OX40 agonist ivuxolimab in advanced cancers. The V and J ends lost 0 bases and 4 bases respectively, with 10 bases between them. The CDR3 length is 14 residues. The germline CDR1 and CDR2 sequences are SGHNT and YYREEE (reference sequence). The repertoire was sequenced with immunoSEQ multiplex PCR; TCRdb's copy has only in-frame clones and lacks some. The table shows more than 45,000 clones, with 81% occurring only once. This chain joins TRBV5-4 and TRBJ1-1, with a tentative D call TRBD1 (5 bases). The source is an adult with an advanced solid tumor such as melanoma, head and neck, liver or kidney cancer. The sequences come from CD4+ or CD8+ T cells sorted from blood, collected in a trial of the OX40 agonist ivuxolimab. The CDR3 DNA is TGTGCCAGCAGCTTGGTTTCCGACAGCACTGAAGCTTTCTTT. It specifies CASSLVSDSTEAFF.